The 20 T cell receptor beta chains below all came from one sample that was sequenced in a study of cytotoxic CD8 clonotypes in ibrutinib-treated CLL. The method was immunoSEQ multiplex PCR; TCRdb's version includes in-frame clones alone and lacks a portion of them. Among approximately 23,000 clones listed, about 75% were seen once. The sequencing here drew on PBMCs, taken before ibrutinib treatment. Source of these receptors: a human donor with chronic lymphocytic leukemia.

The rearrangement uses TRBV10-3 and TRBJ1-6, with TRBD1 identical over 8 bases. V was pared by 0 bases and J by 7 bases, with 2 bases of the junction left unmatched. The CDR3 runs to 15 residues. Germline CDR1 ENHRY, CDR2 SYGVKD. The CDR3 DNA reads as TGTGCCATCAGTGAGTCCGACAGGGGAAATTCACCCCTCCACTTT. It yields the protein CAISESDRGNSPLHF.

The V and J genes are TRBV5-5 and TRBJ2-3; 8 bases line up with TRBD1. This CDR3 spans 18 amino acids. The trim removed 1 base at V and 2 bases at J, leaving 12 bases unmatched. CDR1 and CDR2 from the germline V gene are SGHKS and YYEKEE (reference sequence). For the CDR3, the DNA is TGTGCCAGCAGCTTGTGGCCCACAGGGGGGAACCCCACAGATACGCAGTATTTT. Translating gives CASSLWPTGGNPTDTQYF.

The chain recombines TRBV5-1 with TRBJ2-7; 8 positions match TRBD2. The CDR3 consists of 15 residues. In germline, CDR1 is SGHRS, CDR2 YFSETQ. After removal of 0 bases from V and 6 bases from J, the junction contained 8 bases not matched to a gene. CDR3 DNA sequence: TGCGCCAGCAGCTTGGTCCAAGCGGGGGCTAGCGAGCAGTACTTC. Residues: CASSLVQAGASEQYF.

Comments on this clone: One end of the junction does not line up with germline, which may come from a read error. V gene TRBV29-1 combines with J gene TRBJ2-3, with D possibly matching TRBD2 (5 bases). The CDR3 runs to 11 residues. CDR1 and CDR2 (germline): SQVTM, ANQGSEA. CDR3 bases: TGTGCGGGTGCTCTAGGGGATACGCAGTATTTT. It encodes CAGALGDTQYF.

The chain has TRBV5-6 and TRBJ1-1; 7 positions agree with TRBD1. The trim removed 3 bases at V and 10 bases at J, leaving 9 bases unmatched. The length of the CDR3 is 13 residues. CDR1 SGHDT and CDR2 YYEEEE come from the germline V gene. Here the CDR3 reads CASSWGGGGRAFF. The DNA for the CDR3 is TGTGCCAGCAGCTGGGGAGGGGGCGGACGAGCTTTCTTT.

This rearrangement joins TRBV19 to TRBJ2-1, with D perhaps TRBD2 (5 bases). Germline CDR1 reads LNHDA; CDR2 reads SQIVND (reference sequence). This CDR3 comprises 16 residues. Trimming stripped 4 bases from V and 7 bases from J, with 20 bases between. This chain's CDR3 is CASSTGSSFITNEQFF. The CDR3 DNA reads as TGTGCCAGTAGTACGGGGAGTAGTTTTATTACGAATGAGCAGTTCTTC.

The V and J genes are TRBV7-3 and TRBJ1-5; no definite D call. This CDR3 contains 13 residues. Per the germline V gene, CDR1 is SGHTA and CDR2 is FQGTGA. V was cut by 3 bases and J by 2 bases, with 5 bases left in between. In nucleotides, the CDR3 is TGTGCCAGCAGCTTTGGTGGCAATCAGCCCCAGCATTTT. This encodes CASSFGGNQPQHF.

The rearrangement uses TRBV7-9 and TRBJ2-3; no reliable D call. Trimming shortened V by 6 bases and J by 5 bases, and 12 bases separated the two germline ends. The CDR3 loop spans 13 amino acids. Germline CDR1 is SEHNR and CDR2 is FQNEAQ (reference sequence). The CDR3 DNA reads TGTGCCAGCAGACGAGGTGTTGGAGATACGCAGTATTTT. Translation gives CASRRGVGDTQYF.

J is TRBJ2-7 and V is TRBV7-9; 9 positions match TRBD2. The germline V gene encodes CDR1 SEHNR and CDR2 FQNEAQ (reference sequence). This CDR3 has 16 amino acids. Trimming took 3 bases from V and 5 from J; bases not matched to a gene: 11. This CDR3 is CASSFMLAGAFNEQYF. In nucleotides, the CDR3 is TGTGCCAGCAGCTTTATGTTAGCGGGAGCTTTTAACGAGCAGTACTTC.

This rearrangement joins TRBV19 to TRBJ2-1; 10 bases are a match to TRBD2. Per germline, CDR1 LNHDA and CDR2 SQIVND (reference sequence). With V trimmed by 3 bases and J by 0 bases, 8 bases remained unmatched. CDR3 length equals 18 residues. The CDR3 spells CASSIRLAGVSSYNEQFF. Written as DNA, the CDR3 is TGTGCCAGTAGTATTAGGCTAGCGGGGGTAAGCTCCTACAATGAGCAGTTCTTC.

The gene calls are TRBV7-9 and TRBJ1-2; 8 positions match TRBD1. This CDR3 comprises 14 residues. Germline V gene lookup returns CDR1 SEHNR and CDR2 FQNEAQ (reference sequence). With 3 bases clipped from V and 4 bases from J, the junction kept 4 bases outside the gene matches. The CDR3 spells CASSFGQGPYGYTF. In DNA, the CDR3 is TGTGCCAGCAGCTTTGGACAGGGACCCTATGGCTACACCTTC.

The J gene is TRBJ1-6, the V gene TRBV28; 11 positions match TRBD1. After removal of 8 bases from V and 7 bases from J, the junction contained 4 bases not matched to a gene. Germline CDR1 is MDHEN and CDR2 is SYDVKM. The CDR3 is made up of 14 amino acids. The CDR3 coding sequence is TGTGCCAGCTGGACAGGGGGCGCAAATTCACCCCTCCACTTT. Amino acids: CASWTGGANSPLHF. The complete variable domain, with remaining parts taken from reference TRBV28 and TRBJ1-6, reads DVKVTQSSRYLVKRTGEKVFLECVQDMDHENMFWYRQDPGLGLRLIYFSYDVKMKEKGDIPEGYSVSREKKERFSLILESASTNQTSMYLCASWTGGANSPLHFGNGTRLTVT.

This clone has only a few counts. The chain couples TRBV4-2 to TRBJ2-4, with 10 positions matching TRBD2. Losses at the gene ends were 2 bases for V and 9 bases for J; bases not matched to a gene: 4. Germline V gives CDR1 LGHNA, CDR2 YNFKEQ. The CDR3 sequence is 14 residues long. CDR3 region: CASSQLAGDAIQYF. In nucleotides, the CDR3 is TGTGCCAGCAGCCAACTAGCGGGAGACGCCATTCAGTACTTC.

This rearrangement joins TRBV27 to TRBJ2-1; tentative D call: TRBD2 (7 bases). CDR1 and CDR2 from the germline V gene are MNHEY and SMNVEV (reference sequence). The CDR3 totals 14 residues. V lost 7 bases to trimming and J lost 7 bases, with 17 bases between them. CDR3 region: CASTRRGGRNEQFF. Here the CDR3 DNA reads TGTGCCAGCACCAGAAGGGGGGGGAGGAATGAGCAGTTCTTC.

This clone was detected once. The chain has TRBV4-3 and TRBJ2-4; 11 bases match TRBD2. Germline CDR1 reads LGHNA; CDR2 reads YSLEER. Losses at the gene ends were 2 bases for V and 3 bases for J; bases not matched to a gene: 9. The CDR3 loop spans 18 amino acids. CDR3 nucleotides: TGCGCCAGCAGCCAAACTAGCGGGAGTCTGATTGGCAAAAACATTCAGTACTTC. Amino acids: CASSQTSGSLIGKNIQYF.

The chain couples TRBV18 to TRBJ1-6; perhaps TRBD1 as D (5 bases). Trimming shortened V by 2 bases and J by 7 bases, and 6 bases separated the two germline ends. The germline V gene encodes CDR1 KGHSH and CDR2 LQKENI. The CDR3 consists of 13 residues. The chain's CDR3 is CASSPGANSPLHF. The CDR3 DNA sequence: TGTGCCAGCTCACCAGGGGCAAATTCACCCCTCCACTTT.

The chain is built from TRBV5-1 and TRBJ2-5; TRBD1 agrees at 10 bases. Per the germline V gene, CDR1 is SGHRS and CDR2 is YFSETQ. V gave up 3 bases and J gave up 3 bases; unmatched junction bases: 8. CDR3 size: 16 residues. The CDR3 reads CASSWGGTGVEETQYF. CDR3 in DNA: TGCGCCAGCAGCTGGGGCGGGACAGGGGTCGAAGAGACCCAGTACTTC.

This chain connects TRBV6-6 to TRBJ1-2, with D possibly TRBD1 on 6 matching bases. This CDR3 contains 15 residues. Germline CDR1 reads MNHNY; CDR2 reads SVGAGI (reference sequence). Trimming left V 6 bases short and J 2 bases short, with 16 bases between. The CDR3 spells CASSRSTGMNYGYTF. In nucleotides, the CDR3 is TGTGCCAGCAGCCGGTCGACAGGAATGAACTATGGCTACACCTTC.

The V call is TRBV27, the J call TRBJ2-1; TRBD2 is a possible D gene (5 bases). From germline, CDR1 is MNHEY and CDR2 SMNVEV (reference sequence). The CDR3 contains 12 residues. V lost 2 bases, J lost 8 bases, and 7 bases lay in between. As DNA, the CDR3 is TGTGCCAGCAGTTTAGAGGGATATGAGCAGTTCTTC. The encoded protein is CASSLEGYEQFF.

The chain employs TRBV30 and TRBJ2-5, with 7 bases identical to TRBD1. The CDR3 is made up of 13 amino acids. V lost 5 bases, J lost 2 bases, and 5 bases stayed unmatched. In germline, CDR1 is GTSNPN, CDR2 SVGIG (reference sequence). CDR3 nucleotide sequence: TGTGCCTGGCAAACAGGGGCACAAGAGACCCAGTACTTC. The encoded protein is CAWQTGAQETQYF.